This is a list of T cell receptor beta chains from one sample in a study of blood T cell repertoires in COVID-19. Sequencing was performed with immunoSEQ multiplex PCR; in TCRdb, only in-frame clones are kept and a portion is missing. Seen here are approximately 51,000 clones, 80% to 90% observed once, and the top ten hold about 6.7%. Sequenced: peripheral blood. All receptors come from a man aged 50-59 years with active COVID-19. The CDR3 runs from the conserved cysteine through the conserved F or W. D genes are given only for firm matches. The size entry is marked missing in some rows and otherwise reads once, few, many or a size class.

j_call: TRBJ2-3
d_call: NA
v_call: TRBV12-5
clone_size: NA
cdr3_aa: CASGSGLTPYF
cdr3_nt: TGTGCTAGTGGTTCGGGTCTCACCCCGTATTTT

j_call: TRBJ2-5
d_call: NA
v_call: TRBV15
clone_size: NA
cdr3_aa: CATSRDLDYLQETQYF
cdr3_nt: TGTGCCACCAGCAGAGATCTTGACTACCTCCAAGAGACCCAGTACTTC

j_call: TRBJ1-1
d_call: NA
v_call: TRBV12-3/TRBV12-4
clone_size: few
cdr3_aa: CASRLRTEAFF
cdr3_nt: TGTGCCAGCAGGCTGAGGACTGAAGCTTTCTTT

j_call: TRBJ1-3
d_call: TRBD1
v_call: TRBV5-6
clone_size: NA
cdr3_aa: CASTSGTEDSGNTIYF
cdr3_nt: TGTGCCAGCACCTCGGGGACAGAGGACTCTGGAAACACCATATATTTT

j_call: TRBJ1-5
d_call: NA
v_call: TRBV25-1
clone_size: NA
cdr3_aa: CASSSSYQPQHF
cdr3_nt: TGTGCCAGCAGTTCCTCTTATCAGCCCCAGCATTTT

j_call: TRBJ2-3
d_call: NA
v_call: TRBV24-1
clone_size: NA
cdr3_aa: CATSGAGTDTQYF
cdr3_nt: TGTGCCACCAGTGGAGCGGGCACAGATACGCAGTATTTT

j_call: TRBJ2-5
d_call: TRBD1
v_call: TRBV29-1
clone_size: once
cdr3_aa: CSVEGQGQETQYF
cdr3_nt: TGCAGCGTTGAAGGACAGGGGCAAGAGACCCAGTACTTC

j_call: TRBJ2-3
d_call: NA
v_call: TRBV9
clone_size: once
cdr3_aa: CASSVDGQSTDTQYF
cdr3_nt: TGTGCCAGCAGCGTAGATGGACAGAGCACAGATACGCAGTATTTT

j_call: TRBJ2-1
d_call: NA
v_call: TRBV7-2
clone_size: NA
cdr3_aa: CASSWLAEQFF
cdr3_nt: TGTGCCAGCAGCTGGCTAGCGGAGCAGTTCTTC

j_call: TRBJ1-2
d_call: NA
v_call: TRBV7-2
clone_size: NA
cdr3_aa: CASSLLGDGYTF
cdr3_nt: TGTGCCAGCAGCTTATTAGGGGATGGCTACACCTTC

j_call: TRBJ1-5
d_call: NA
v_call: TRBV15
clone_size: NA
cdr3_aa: CATSRGPPGQWNQPQHF
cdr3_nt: TGTGCCACCAGCAGAGGCCCTCCAGGACAGTGGAATCAGCCCCAGCATTTT

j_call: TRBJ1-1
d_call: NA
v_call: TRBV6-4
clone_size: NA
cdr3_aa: CASSVEGNTEAFF
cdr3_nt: TGTGCCAGCAGTGTAGAGGGGAACACTGAAGCTTTCTTT

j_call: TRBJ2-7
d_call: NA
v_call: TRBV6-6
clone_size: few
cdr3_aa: CASGLTYEQYF
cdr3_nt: TGTGCTTCGGGACTCACCTACGAGCAGTACTTC

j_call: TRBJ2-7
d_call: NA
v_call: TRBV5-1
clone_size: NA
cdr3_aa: CASSLELPEQYF
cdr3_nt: TGCGCCAGCAGCTTGGAACTACCCGAGCAGTACTTC

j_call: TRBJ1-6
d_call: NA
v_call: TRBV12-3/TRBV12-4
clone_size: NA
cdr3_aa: CASSPTGRAPLHF
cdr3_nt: TGTGCCAGCAGCCCTACAGGGAGGGCACCCCTCCACTTT

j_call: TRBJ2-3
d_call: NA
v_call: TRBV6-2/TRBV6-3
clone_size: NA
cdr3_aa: CASSYSRLADTQYF
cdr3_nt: TGTGCCAGCAGTTACTCTAGACTAGCAGATACGCAGTATTTT

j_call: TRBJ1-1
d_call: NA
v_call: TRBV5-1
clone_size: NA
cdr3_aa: CASSLRQGWTEAFF
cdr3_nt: TGCGCCAGCAGCTTGCGGCAGGGGTGGACTGAAGCTTTCTTT

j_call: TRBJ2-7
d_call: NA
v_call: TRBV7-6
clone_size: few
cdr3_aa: CASSFEGSYEQYF
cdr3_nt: TGTGCCAGCAGCTTTGAGGGCAGCTACGAGCAGTACTTC

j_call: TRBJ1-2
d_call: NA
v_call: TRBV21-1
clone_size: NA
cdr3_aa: CLPIRNYGYTF
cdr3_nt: TGTTTGCCGATACGGAACTATGGCTACACCTTC

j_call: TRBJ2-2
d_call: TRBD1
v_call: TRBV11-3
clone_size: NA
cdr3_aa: CASSFGGRTGGPGELFF
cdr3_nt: TGTGCCAGCAGCTTTGGCGGACGGACAGGGGGCCCCGGGGAGCTGTTTTTT

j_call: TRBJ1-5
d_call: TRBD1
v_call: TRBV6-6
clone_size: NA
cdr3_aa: CASSHHDRAGGNQPQHF
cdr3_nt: TGTGCCAGCAGTCACCATGACAGGGCTGGAGGGAATCAGCCCCAGCATTTT

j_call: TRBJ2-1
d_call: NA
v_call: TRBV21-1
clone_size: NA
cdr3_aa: CAIGDGSGSFWQFF
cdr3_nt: TGTGCCATCGGTGACGGTAGCGGGAGCTTTTGGCAGTTCTTC

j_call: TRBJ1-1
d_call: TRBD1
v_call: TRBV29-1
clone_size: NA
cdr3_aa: CSVETGGTEAFF
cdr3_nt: TGCAGCGTTGAGACAGGGGGCACTGAAGCTTTCTTT

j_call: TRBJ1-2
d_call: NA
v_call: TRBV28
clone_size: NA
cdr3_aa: CASSFPAVGNYGYTF
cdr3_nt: TGTGCCAGCAGTTTCCCGGCAGTGGGCAACTATGGCTACACCTTC

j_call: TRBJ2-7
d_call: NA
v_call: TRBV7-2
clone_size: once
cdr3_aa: CASSKQAGEQYF
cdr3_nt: TGTGCCAGCAGCAAACAAGCGGGCGAGCAGTACTTC

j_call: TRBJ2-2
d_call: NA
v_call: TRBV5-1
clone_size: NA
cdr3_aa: CASSLGPPGSGGELFF
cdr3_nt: TGCGCCAGCAGCTTGGGACCACCAGGGTCGGGCGGGGAGCTGTTTTTT

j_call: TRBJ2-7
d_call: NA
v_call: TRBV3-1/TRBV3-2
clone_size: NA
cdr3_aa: CASSHWASNYEQYF
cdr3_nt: TGTGCCAGCAGCCACTGGGCAAGTAACTACGAGCAGTACTTC

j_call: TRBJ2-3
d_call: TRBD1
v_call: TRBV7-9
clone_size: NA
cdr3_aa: CATTGTGATDTQYF
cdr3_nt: TGTGCCACGACGGGGACAGGGGCCACAGATACGCAGTATTTT

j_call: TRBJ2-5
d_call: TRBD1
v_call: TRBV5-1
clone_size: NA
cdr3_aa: CASSLEGTEETQYF
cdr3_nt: TGCGCCAGCAGCTTGGAAGGGACAGAAGAGACCCAGTACTTC

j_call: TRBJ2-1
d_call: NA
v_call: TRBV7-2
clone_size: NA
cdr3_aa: CASARDSYNEQFF
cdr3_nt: TGTGCCAGCGCACGCGATTCCTACAATGAGCAGTTCTTC

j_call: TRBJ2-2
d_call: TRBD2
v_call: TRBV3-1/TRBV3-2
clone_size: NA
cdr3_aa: CASSPAPGASREGGPGTGELFF
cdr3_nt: TGTGCCAGCAGCCCCGCACCGGGCGCCTCTAGAGAGGGAGGGCCGGGGACCGGGGAGCTGTTTTTT

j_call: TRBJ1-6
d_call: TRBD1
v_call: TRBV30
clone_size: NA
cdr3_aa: CAGSGTARSSYNSPLHF
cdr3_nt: TGTGCCGGCTCCGGGACAGCCCGGAGCTCCTATAATTCACCCCTCCACTTT

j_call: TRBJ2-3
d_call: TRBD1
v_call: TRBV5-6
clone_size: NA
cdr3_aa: CASSQGTVTDTQYF
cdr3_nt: TGTGCCAGCAGCCAGGGGACAGTAACAGATACGCAGTATTTT

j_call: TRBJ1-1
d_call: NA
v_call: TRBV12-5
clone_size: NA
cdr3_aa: CASGLIRGTEAFF
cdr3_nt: TGTGCTAGTGGTCTCATCAGGGGTACTGAAGCTTTCTTT

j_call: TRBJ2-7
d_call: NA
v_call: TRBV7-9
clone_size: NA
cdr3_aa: CASSSGLRSYEQYF
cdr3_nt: TGTGCCAGCAGCTCGGGACTCCGATCCTACGAGCAGTACTTC

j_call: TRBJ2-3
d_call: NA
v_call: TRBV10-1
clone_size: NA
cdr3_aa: CASSGTTTRTQYF
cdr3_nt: TGCGCCAGCAGTGGGACGACTACGCGTACGCAGTATTTT

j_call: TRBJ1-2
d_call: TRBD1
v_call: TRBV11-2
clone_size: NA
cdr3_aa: CASSSLGGGTGLGGYTF
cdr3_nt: TGTGCCAGCAGCTCCTTAGGCGGCGGGACAGGGTTGGGAGGCTACACCTTC

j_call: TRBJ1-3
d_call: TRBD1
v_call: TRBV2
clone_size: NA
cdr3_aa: CASSLDRGSGNTIYF
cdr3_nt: TGTGCCAGCAGTCTTGACAGGGGGTCTGGAAACACCATATATTTT

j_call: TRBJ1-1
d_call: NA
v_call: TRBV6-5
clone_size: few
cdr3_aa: CASRTGKTEAFF
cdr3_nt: TGTGCCAGCAGAACAGGGAAAACTGAAGCTTTCTTT

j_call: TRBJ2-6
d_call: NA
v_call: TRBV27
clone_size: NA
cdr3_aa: CASSWSSGDSGANVLTF
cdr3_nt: TGTGCCAGCAGTTGGTCGTCGGGAGACTCTGGGGCCAACGTCCTGACTTTC

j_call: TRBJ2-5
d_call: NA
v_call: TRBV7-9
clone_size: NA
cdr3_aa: CASSYLETQYF
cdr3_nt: TGTGCCAGCAGCTATCTAGAGACCCAGTACTTC

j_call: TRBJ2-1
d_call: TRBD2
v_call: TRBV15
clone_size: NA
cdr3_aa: CATSSPGLADFYNEQFF
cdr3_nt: TGTGCCACCAGCAGCCCGGGACTAGCGGACTTTTACAATGAGCAGTTCTTC

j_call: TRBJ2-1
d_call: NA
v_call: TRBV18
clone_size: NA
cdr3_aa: CASSPWGRQNEQFF
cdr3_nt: TGTGCCAGCTCACCATGGGGGCGTCAGAATGAGCAGTTCTTC

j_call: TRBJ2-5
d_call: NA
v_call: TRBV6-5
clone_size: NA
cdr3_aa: CASSYSSPGPGTQYF
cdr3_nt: TGTGCCAGCAGTTACTCGTCCCCAGGCCCTGGGACCCAGTACTTC

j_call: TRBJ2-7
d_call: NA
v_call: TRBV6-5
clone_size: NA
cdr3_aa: CASSYVRSSYEQYF
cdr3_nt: TGTGCCAGCAGTTACGTCCGGAGTTCCTACGAGCAGTACTTC

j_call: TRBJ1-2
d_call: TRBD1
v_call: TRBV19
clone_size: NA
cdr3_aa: CASSRVADRGNGYTF
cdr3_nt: TGTGCCAGTAGTCGGGTTGCGGACAGGGGAAATGGCTACACCTTC

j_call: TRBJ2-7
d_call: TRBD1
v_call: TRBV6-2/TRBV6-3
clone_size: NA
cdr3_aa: CASSPRDRDDYEQYF
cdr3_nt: TGTGCCAGCAGCCCCCGGGACAGGGACGACTACGAGCAGTACTTC

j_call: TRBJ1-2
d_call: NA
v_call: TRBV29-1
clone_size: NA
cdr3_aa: CSASGNGYTF
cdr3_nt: TGCAGCGCATCAGGGAATGGCTACACCTTC

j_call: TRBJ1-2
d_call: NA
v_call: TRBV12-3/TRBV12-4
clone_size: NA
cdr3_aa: CATRPASMGYTF
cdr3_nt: TGTGCCACTCGACCAGCGAGTATGGGCTACACCTTC

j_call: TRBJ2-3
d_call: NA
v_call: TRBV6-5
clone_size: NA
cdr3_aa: CASRSTTDTQYF
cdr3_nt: TGTGCCAGCAGGTCTACTACAGATACGCAGTATTTT

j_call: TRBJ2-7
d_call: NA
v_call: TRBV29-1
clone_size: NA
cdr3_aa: CSARGEAYEQYF
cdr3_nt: TGCAGCGCCAGGGGGGAGGCCTACGAGCAGTACTTC

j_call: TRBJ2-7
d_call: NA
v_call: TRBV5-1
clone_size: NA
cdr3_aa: CASSLSSSRAHEQYF
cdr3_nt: TGCGCCAGCAGCTTGTCAAGCTCGAGGGCCCACGAGCAGTACTTC

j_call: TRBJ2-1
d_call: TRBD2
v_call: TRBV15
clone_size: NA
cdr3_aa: CATSRASGINEQFF
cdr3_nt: TGTGCCACCAGCAGGGCTAGCGGGATAAATGAGCAGTTCTTC